The next 16 T cell receptor beta chains were all read from a single sample in a study of vaccination effects on CD4 cells after COVID-19. Data came from immunoSEQ multiplex PCR; TCRdb stores just in-frame clones and leaves some out. The table includes 66,000 or so clones, around 74% detected once. These receptors' antigens are unknown. CD4+ T cells were isolated after around 10 days of culture. Either the mRNA-1273 or the BNT162b2 vaccine was given to participants as two doses. This sample comprised CD4+ T cells from PBMCs cultured without peptide, obtained after COVID-19 vaccination. The receptors shown here come from a human donor who received a COVID-19 vaccine.

The chain is built from TRBV2 and TRBJ1-6; 9 nucleotides match TRBD1. The CDR3 totals 14 residues. The germline gives CDR1 SNHLY, CDR2 FYNNEI. The V segment lost 8 bases and the J segment 9 bases; nucleotides outside the gene matches: 8. CDR3 loop: CASGTTGGLSPLHF. The CDR3 DNA sequence: TGTGCCAGCGGTACCACAGGGGGCCTTTCACCCCTCCACTTT. The full variable domain, rest sourced from reference TRBV2 and TRBJ1-6, is EPEVTQTPSHQVTQMGQEVILRCVPISNHLYFYWYRQILGQKVEFLVSFYNNEISEKSEIFDDQFSVERPDGSNFTLKIRSTKLEDSAMYFCASGTTGGLSPLHFGNGTRLTVT.

Here the CDR3 DNA reads TGTGCCAGCAGCACGACAGGGCACACCGGGGAGCTGTTTTTT. It translates to CASSTTGHTGELFF. The J gene is TRBJ2-2, the V gene TRBV7-2; 7 bases are a match to TRBD1. The germline CDR1 and CDR2 sequences are SGHTA and FQGNSA. After removal of 5 bases from V and 3 bases from J, the junction contained 3 bases not matched to a gene. This CDR3 is built from 14 residues.

This clone was detected a few times. This chain uses TRBV6-5 with TRBJ2-3; 8 bases are a match to TRBD1. Germline values: CDR1 MNHEY, CDR2 SVGAGI. The CDR3 sequence is 13 residues long. Trimming cost V 11 bases and J 6 bases; bases outside gene matches: 10. The CDR3 nucleotides are TGTGCCGTAAACAGGGGGGTCTCGGATACGCAGTATTTT. Its protein product is CAVNRGVSDTQYF.

The V and J genes are TRBV18 and TRBJ2-7, with TRBD1 matching 8 bases. J lost 2 bases, V lost 5 bases, and 5 bases had no gene match. This CDR3 is built from 14 residues. Germline CDR1 reads KGHSH; CDR2 reads LQKENI. CDR3 nucleotide sequence: TGTGCCAGCTCAACTGGGACAGGACCCTACGAGCAGTACGTC. Translating it yields CASSTGTGPYEQYV.

The rearrangement joins TRBV10-2 to TRBJ2-2, with D tentatively TRBD1 or TRBD2 (5 bases each). Germline V CDR1 and CDR2: WSHSY, SAAADI. Between the trimmed V and J ends, which lost 6 bases and 5 bases, there was a span of 10 bases. The CDR3 has 13 amino acids. CDR3 sequence: CASRWGSTGELFF. The CDR3 region has the DNA TGCGCCAGCAGGTGGGGGTCTACCGGGGAGCTGTTTTTT.

The chain recombines TRBV6-5 with TRBJ2-2; TRBD2 aligns across 8 bases. The CDR3 spans 15 residues. The V and J ends lost 0 bases and 7 bases, in that order; junction bases with no gene match: 4. Germline CDR1 and CDR2: MNHEY and SVGAGI. CDR3 bases: TGTGCCAGCAGTTACTCCACTAGCGGCGACGGGGAGCTGTTTTTT. Its translation: CASSYSTSGDGELFF.

The chain uses TRBV2 and TRBJ2-7; 9 nucleotides match TRBD1. This CDR3 comprises 14 residues. Germline trimming cut 6 bases from V and 2 bases from J; bases unmatched to any gene: 5. The germline V gene has CDR1 SNHLY and CDR2 FYNNEI. The CDR3 region is CASRGTGKPYEQYV. The CDR3, as DNA: TGTGCCAGCAGGGGGACAGGGAAGCCCTACGAGCAGTACGTC.

The chain employs TRBV5-1 and TRBJ2-3; the D is unclear. Deletions cut 4 bases from V and 0 bases from J, with 12 bases between. The germline CDR1 and CDR2 sequences are SGHRS and YFSETQ. The CDR3 contains 15 residues. The CDR3: CASSTFASSTDTQYF. The CDR3 coding sequence is TGCGCCAGCAGCACCTTCGCCTCGAGCACAGATACGCAGTATTTT.

V is TRBV28 and J is TRBJ1-2; D call uncertain. The CDR3 runs 13 residues. V was clipped by 2 bases and J by 2 bases, with 6 bases between them. CDR1 and CDR2 (germline): MDHEN, SYDVKM. CDR3 nucleotides: TGTGCCAGCAGTTTAACCGGGAACTATGGCTACACCTTC. Translating it yields CASSLTGNYGYTF.

The DNA of the CDR3 is TGCGCCAGCAGCCTGGGACAGACCTATGGCTACACCTTC. This codes for CASSLGQTYGYTF. This rearrangement joins TRBV5-1 to TRBJ1-2; 7 bases match TRBD1. CDR3 length: 13 residues. V shed 4 bases, J shed 4 bases, and the junction held 4 bases outside the gene matches. Germline-derived CDR1 and CDR2 are SGHRS and YFSETQ.

This sequence joins TRBV2 and TRBJ2-7; maybe TRBD1 (6 bases). The CDR3 sequence is 13 residues long. From germline, CDR1 is SNHLY and CDR2 FYNNEI. V was trimmed by 6 bases and J by 6 bases, leaving 15 bases between them. In DNA form, the CDR3 reads TGTGCCAGCAGGGTGGACAGCCAAACCGAGCAGTACGTC. Amino acid sequence: CASRVDSQTEQYV.

Here the CDR3 reads CASSPASNTGELFF. DNA for the CDR3: TGCGCCAGCAGCCCGGCCAGCAACACCGGGGAGCTGTTTTTT. V is TRBV5-1 and J is TRBJ2-2; D not certain. This CDR3 spans 14 amino acids. Trimming left V 4 bases short and J 2 bases short, with 9 bases between. Germline CDR1 and CDR2: SGHRS and YFSETQ.

The chain recombines TRBV18 with TRBJ1-4; tentative D call: TRBD1 (6 bases). There are 13 residues in the CDR3. Trimming pared 6 bases from V and 12 bases from J, leaving 17 bases between. The V gene's germline CDR1 is KGHSH and CDR2 LQKENI. DNA for the CDR3: TGTGCCAGCTCTCTTCTCCTGGAGGGGGAACTGTTTTTT. Encoded protein: CASSLLLEGELFF.

The V and J genes are TRBV5-1 and TRBJ1-1, with 12 bases that match TRBD1. The CDR3 is made up of 17 amino acids. Germline V gene data show CDR1 as SGHRS and CDR2 as YFSETQ. V shed 4 bases, J shed 4 bases, and the junction held 11 bases outside the gene matches. CDR3 nucleotide sequence: TGCGCCAGCAGCGATGGGACAGGGGGCCAGAGGGTCACTGAAGCTTTCTTT. Residues: CASSDGTGGQRVTEAFF.

CDR3 in DNA: TGTGCCAGCAGGGACAGGTATGGGGACATTCAGTACTTC. Its translation: CASRDRYGDIQYF. The chain employs TRBV6-5 and TRBJ2-4; TRBD1 agrees at 7 bases. CDR3 length: 13 residues. Germline lookup yields CDR1 MNHEY and CDR2 SVGAGI. The J segment lost 8 bases and the V segment lost 6 bases, leaving 7 bases of the junction unmatched.

J is TRBJ1-2 and V is TRBV7-9, with D possibly TRBD1 on 6 matching bases. The CDR3 extends over 16 amino acids. V lost 5 bases and J 5 bases, leaving 21 bases between the germline ends. CDR1 and CDR2 from the germline V gene are SEHNR and FQNEAQ (reference sequence). The CDR3 reads CASSPYGPGGGYGYTF. The CDR3 nucleotides read TGTGCCAGCAGCCCCTACGGCCCCGGAGGGGGGTATGGCTACACCTTC.